This TCR beta chain was sequenced during a study of identical twins. The CDR3 runs to 11 residues. V dropped 8 bases and J dropped 7 bases, with 9 bases sitting between them. Germline V gives CDR1 KGHSH, CDR2 LQKENI. The table lists this clonotype with many counts. Its antigen is unidentified. TCRdb used MiXCR to reprocess the 5' RACE reads, holding one entry per CDR3 protein. The table lists a few hundred thousand distinct CDR3 sequences, over 11% of them singletons. General observations from the study: Models predicted too little out-of-frame TCR alpha sharing in monozygotic twins.

The same specimen was also included in a second study, on yellow fever vaccine responses in identical twins.

Sequencing was carried out using CD4+ T cells sorted from blood. The TCR comes from a woman aged 18-29 years in good health. This sequence joins TRBV18 and TRBJ2-1; D call uncertain. The CDR3 reads CASSQGNEQFF. DNA of the CDR3: TGTGCCAGCAGCCAAGGTAATGAGCAGTTCTTC. The full variable domain, rest sourced from reference TRBV18 and TRBJ2-1, is NAGVMQNPRHLVRRRGQEARLRCSPMKGHSHVYWYRQLPEEGLKFMVYLQKENIIDESGMPKERFSAEFPKEGPSILRIQQVVRGDSAAYFCASSQGNEQFFGPGTRLTVL.